A selection of T cell receptor beta chains follows, all from one sample in a study of CD8 T cells in Susac syndrome. TCRdb processed the immunoSEQ multiplex PCR reads anew with MiXCR; each CDR3 protein has one entry. The data contain 200,000 or so distinct CDR3 sequences, 80% to 95% of them singletons. The specimen sequenced was CD8+ T cells from PBMCs. The receptors here all came from a human donor with multiple sclerosis. The CDR3 runs from the conserved cysteine through the conserved F or W. The D gene is left open where the match is weak. Clone size is stated in some rows and not others, as once, few, many or a class when expanded.

j_gene,v_gene,abundance,d_gene,CDR3aa,CDR3nt
TRBJ2-5,TRBV7-6,NA,NA,CASSDSETQYF,TGTGCCAGCAGCGACTCGGAGACCCAGTACTTC
TRBJ2-1,TRBV9,NA,NA,CASSVAVGSNEQFF,TGTGCCAGCAGCGTAGCGGTTGGGTCCAATGAGCAGTTCTTC
TRBJ2-3,TRBV19,NA,NA,CASTRGGTSTDTQYF,TGTGCCAGTACCCGAGGAGGGACTAGCACAGATACGCAGTATTTT
TRBJ2-7,TRBV4-2,once,NA,CASSQRPRDEQYF,TGTGCCAGCAGCCAACGCCCGCGGGACGAGCAGTACTTC
TRBJ1-2,TRBV29-1,NA,TRBD1,CSVLDGTGGGGYTF,TGCAGCGTCCTTGACGGGACAGGAGGAGGAGGCTACACCTTC
TRBJ2-2,TRBV9,NA,TRBD2,CASSVVSSGGGELFF,TGTGCCAGCAGCGTAGTATCTAGCGGAGGCGGGGAGCTGTTTTTT
TRBJ2-5,TRBV5-1,NA,TRBD1,CASSPPRGRGETQYF,TGCGCCAGCAGCCCGCCTAGGGGGCGCGGAGAGACCCAGTACTTC
TRBJ2-1,TRBV11-2,NA,TRBD2,CASRSVLAGETSYNEQFF,TGTGCCAGCAGGTCCGTACTAGCGGGAGAAACGTCCTACAATGAGCAGTTCTTC
TRBJ2-7,TRBV20-1,NA,TRBD2,CSARDTAGGYEQYF,TGCAGTGCTAGAGATACCGCGGGGGGCTACGAGCAGTACTTC
TRBJ2-2,TRBV13,NA,TRBD1,CASSLTGGSGGELFF,TGTGCCAGCAGCTTAACAGGGGGCAGTGGCGGGGAGCTGTTTTTT
TRBJ2-1,TRBV19,NA,TRBD2,CASSIVGLAGVSYNEQFF,TGTGCCAGTAGTATAGTGGGGCTAGCGGGAGTCTCCTACAATGAGCAGTTCTTC
TRBJ2-7,TRBV4-3,NA,TRBD1,CASSPASGTGTYEQYF,TGCGCCAGCAGCCCTGCCTCCGGGACAGGGACCTACGAGCAGTACTTC
TRBJ2-3,TRBV5-6,NA,NA,CASSLAGGAGDTQYF,TGTGCCAGCAGCTTGGCCGGGGGAGCGGGAGATACGCAGTATTTT
TRBJ2-1,TRBV19,once,NA,CASSIDLSGYNEQFF,TGTGCCAGTAGTATAGATCTTTCAGGGTACAATGAGCAGTTCTTC
TRBJ2-7,TRBV14,once,NA,CASSQVYGGEQYF,TGTGCCAGCAGCCAAGTGTATGGGGGCGAGCAGTACTTC
TRBJ2-7,TRBV27,few,NA,CASSPGLNYEQYF,TGTGCCAGCAGCCCGGGCTTAAACTACGAGCAGTACTTC
TRBJ2-1,TRBV19,NA,NA,CAISLRDSYNEQFF,TGTGCCATCTCTCTGCGGGACTCCTACAATGAGCAGTTCTTC
TRBJ2-1,TRBV19,NA,NA,CASSIDQSSPEQFF,TGTGCCAGTAGTATAGATCAGAGTAGCCCTGAGCAGTTCTTC
TRBJ1-2,TRBV6-1,NA,NA,CASSELGIGLGYTF,TGTGCCAGCAGTGAACTCGGGATCGGGTTGGGCTACACCTTC
TRBJ2-2,TRBV13,NA,NA,CASSSGQARELFF,TGTGCCAGCAGCTCGGGACAAGCCAGGGAGCTGTTTTTT
TRBJ2-1,TRBV5-4,NA,TRBD1,CASTVTGSYNEQFF,TGTGCCAGCACCGTGACAGGGTCCTACAATGAGCAGTTCTTC
TRBJ2-7,TRBV7-6,NA,TRBD2,CASGRSAAGAYEQYF,TGTGCCAGCGGCCGATCGGCTGCGGGGGCCTACGAGCAGTACTTC
TRBJ2-4,TRBV30,NA,NA,CAWRGGVVGSGKNIQYF,TGTGCCTGGAGGGGGGGAGTAGTGGGATCGGGCAAAAACATTCAGTACTTC